The 18 T cell receptor beta chains in this list originate from one sample, sequenced in a study of T cell changes during pregnancy in multiple sclerosis. The data were produced by immunoSEQ multiplex PCR, yet TCRdb's version contains in-frame clones alone and is incomplete. The sample contains tens of thousands of clones, 88% of which appear only once. The specimen comprised peripheral blood, sampled in the first trimester of pregnancy. The source of these receptors is a female donor with multiple sclerosis, enrolled in a pregnancy study.

The genes are TRBV6-6 and TRBJ2-7; 9 nucleotides agree with TRBD2. The V segment lost 4 bases and the J segment 5 bases; nucleotides outside the gene matches: 9. Germline loops: CDR1 MNHNY, CDR2 SVGAGI (reference sequence). This CDR3 spans 15 amino acids. CDR3 in DNA: TGTGCCAGCAGTTGGGTAGCGGGAGTAATCAACGAGCAGTACTTC. This codes for CASSWVAGVINEQYF.

The chain has TRBV21-1 and TRBJ2-5; the table's D call TRBD2 went unverified against the DNA. TRBV21-1 is a pseudogene segment. The length of the CDR3 is 16 residues. CDR3 in amino acids: CASKCPGKRNQETQYF. The CDR3 DNA reads TGTGCCAGCAAATGTCCGGGCAAGCGGAACCAAGAGACCCAGTACTTC.

V is TRBV30 and J is TRBJ1-3, with D possibly TRBD1 on 5 matching bases. CDR3 size: 14 residues. CDR1 and CDR2 (germline): GTSNPN, SVGIG (reference sequence). The germline V and J ends were trimmed by 4 bases and 3 bases, with 13 bases remaining between them. The CDR3 region has the DNA TGTGCCTGGACCACCGACAGCTTTGGAAACACCATATATTTT. Translating it yields CAWTTDSFGNTIYF.

The chain carries TRBV27 and TRBJ2-3; the match to TRBD1 covers 8 bases. The CDR3 contains 16 residues. V lost 1 base to trimming and J lost 5 bases; unmatched junction nucleotides: 8. The germline V gene encodes CDR1 MNHEY and CDR2 SMNVEV (reference sequence). CDR3 residues: CASSLLGGQGLDTQYF. Written as DNA, the CDR3 is TGTGCCAGCAGTTTATTAGGTGGACAGGGACTAGATACGCAGTATTTT.

V and J are TRBV7-2 and TRBJ2-7, with TRBD1 identical over 7 bases. Germline CDR1 is SGHTA and CDR2 is FQGNSA. The CDR3 is made up of 16 amino acids. The junction had 10 bases not matched to a gene; V was cut back by 1 base and J by 4 bases. CDR3 sequence reads: CASSLETGKRAYEQYF. CDR3 DNA: TGTGCCAGCAGCTTAGAGACAGGGAAACGGGCTTACGAGCAGTACTTC.

The J gene is TRBJ1-1, the V gene TRBV9, with TRBD1 matching 8 bases. The J segment lost 0 bases and the V segment lost 0 bases, leaving 4 bases of the junction unmatched. CDR3 length: 16 amino acids. The germline CDR1 and CDR2 sequences are SGDLS and YYNGEE. For the CDR3, the DNA is TGTGCCAGCAGCGTAGGGACAGGGTTTATGAACACTGAAGCTTTCTTT. Translation gives CASSVGTGFMNTEAFF.

The J gene is TRBJ2-7, the V gene TRBV4-1; 8 bases agree with TRBD2. V shed 0 bases, J shed 4 bases, and the junction held 17 bases outside the gene matches. Germline CDR1 reads MGHRA; CDR2 reads YSYEKL. CDR3 length equals 19 residues. CDR3 DNA sequence: TGCGCCAGCAGCCAAGATGGGGGATTGCCGGGAGGGCCGGCTTACGAGCAGTACTTC. This encodes CASSQDGGLPGGPAYEQYF.

This sequence joins TRBV7-8 and TRBJ2-3, with 8 bases lining up with TRBD1. The CDR3 contains 13 residues. Losses at the gene ends were 5 bases for V and 5 bases for J; bases not matched to a gene: 3. The germline V gene encodes CDR1 SGHVS and CDR2 FQNEAQ. CDR3 protein: CASSIDRGDTQYF. DNA for the CDR3: TGTGCCAGCAGCATAGACAGGGGAGATACGCAGTATTTT.

A few counts support this clone. Here the CDR3 reads CSAGQSYGYTF. DNA of the CDR3: TGCAGCGCCGGACAGTCCTATGGCTACACCTTC. This chain uses TRBV29-1 with TRBJ1-2; a weak D match, TRBD1 (6 bases). Germline CDR1 and CDR2: SQVTM and ANQGSEA. Trimming removed 7 bases at V and 4 bases at J, with 10 bases between. CDR3 length equals 11 residues.

The chain links TRBV5-1 to TRBJ2-6, with a weak D call TRBD2 (6 bases). Germline lookup yields CDR1 SGHRS and CDR2 YFSETQ. The CDR3 has 15 residues. V lost 2 bases to trimming and J lost 1 base, with 7 bases between them. The CDR3 reads CASSFGGSGANVLTF. In DNA form, the CDR3 reads TGCGCCAGCAGCTTTGGGGGGTCTGGGGCCAACGTCCTGACTTTC.

The chain uses TRBV5-6 and TRBJ1-5; D gene unclear. The germline CDR1 and CDR2 sequences are SGHDT and YYEEEE. V lost 2 bases, J lost 2 bases, and 14 bases lay in between. The CDR3 extends over 16 amino acids. Written as DNA, the CDR3 is TGTGCCAGCAGCTTTTTTGACCGCGGGGGCAATCAGCCCCAGCATTTT. Translated, it gives CASSFFDRGGNQPQHF.

The J gene is TRBJ1-1, the V gene TRBV5-6; TRBD1 matches 8 bases. The trim removed 2 bases at V and 1 base at J, leaving 1 base unmatched. The CDR3 sequence is 14 residues long. Germline values: CDR1 SGHDT, CDR2 YYEEEE. The CDR3 region is CASSFGTGNTEAFF. As DNA, the CDR3 is TGTGCCAGCAGCTTCGGGACAGGGAACACTGAAGCTTTCTTT.

V is TRBV27 and J is TRBJ1-1; TRBD1 aligns across 7 bases. The CDR3 length is 14 residues. The germline CDR1 and CDR2 sequences are MNHEY and SMNVEV (reference sequence). After removal of 7 bases from V and 1 base from J, the junction contained 6 bases not matched to a gene. CDR3 residues: CASTQTGSNTEAFF. Written as DNA, the CDR3 is TGTGCCAGCACCCAGACAGGGTCGAACACTGAAGCTTTCTTT.

In DNA form, the CDR3 reads TGTGCCAGCAGTAATCTAGGACAGTTGGACGAAAAACTGTTTTTT. Its translation: CASSNLGQLDEKLFF. The genes are TRBV28 and TRBJ1-4; D perhaps matches TRBD1 (6 bases). Trimming stripped 5 bases from V and 8 bases from J, with 18 bases between. Germline CDR1 reads MDHEN; CDR2 reads SYDVKM. The length of the CDR3 is 15 residues.

The rearrangement joins TRBV11-2 to TRBJ2-7, with D maybe TRBD2 (6 bases). The CDR3 is 15 amino acids. Germline V lookup: CDR1 SGHAT, CDR2 FQNNGV. V was pared by 5 bases and J by 2 bases, with 16 bases between. The CDR3, as DNA: TGTGCCAGCAGCCGTAGCCTCGGGAGCCCCTACGAGCAGTACTTC. Translation: CASSRSLGSPYEQYF. Filled out from reference TRBV11-2 and TRBJ2-7, the complete variable domain reads EAGVAQSPRYKIIEKRQSVAFWCNPISGHATLYWYQQILGQGPKLLIQFQNNGVVDDSQLPKDRFSAERLKGVDSTLKIQPAKLEDSAVYLCASSRSLGSPYEQYFGPGTRLTVT.

The chain recombines TRBV30 with TRBJ2-7; TRBD1 aligns across 8 bases. The germline gives CDR1 GTSNPN, CDR2 SVGIG (reference sequence). After removal of 4 bases from V and 5 bases from J, the junction contained 7 bases not matched to a gene. The CDR3 is 13 residues long. Written as DNA, the CDR3 is TGTGCCTGGACTCAGGGGGCCCCTCACGAGCAGTACTTC. Its protein product is CAWTQGAPHEQYF.

The J gene is TRBJ2-3, the V gene TRBV5-6, with TRBD2 matching over 9 bases. Germline V gene sequence: CDR1 SGHDT, CDR2 YYEEEE. The CDR3 totals 18 residues. Trimming at V came to 4 bases and at J to 0 bases, leaving 12 bases not matched to a gene. The CDR3 here is CASSPGPTSGTSTDTQYF. CDR3 nucleotide sequence: TGTGCCAGCAGCCCGGGGCCGACTAGCGGAACTAGCACAGATACGCAGTATTTT.

The chain couples TRBV11-2 to TRBJ2-1; TRBD2 matches at 14 bases. CDR1 and CDR2 (germline): SGHAT, FQNNGV. The CDR3 is 15 residues long. Unmatched junction bases numbered 5, after V lost 4 bases and J lost 9 bases. CDR3 sequence reads: CASSSGTSGRIEQFF. For the CDR3, the DNA is TGTGCCAGCAGCTCCGGGACTAGCGGGAGAATTGAGCAGTTCTTC. The variable domain in full, completed from reference TRBV11-2 and TRBJ2-1, reads EAGVAQSPRYKIIEKRQSVAFWCNPISGHATLYWYQQILGQGPKLLIQFQNNGVVDDSQLPKDRFSAERLKGVDSTLKIQPAKLEDSAVYLCASSSGTSGRIEQFFGPGTRLTVL.